These T cell receptor beta chains were read from a single sample in a study of breast tumors, draining lymph nodes, adjacent tissues. TCRdb itself ran the multiplex PCR reads through MiXCR, one entry per CDR3 protein. The sample yields 70,000 to 85,000 distinct CDR3 sequences, about 21% seen once. Sequencing was carried out using axillary lymph node tissue. These receptor sequences come from a female donor with breast cancer. Some clones in this sample may be carry-over from other donors' samples. Both conserved end residues are part of each CDR3. D genes are given only for firm matches. A row's size may be missing; if present it is once, few, many or a size class.

V gene	J gene	D gene	clone size	CDR3 DNA	CDR3 protein
TRBV6-6	TRBJ2-4	.	.	TGTGCCAGCAGTTACTCCGATGGGGCCAAAAACATTCAGTACTTC	CASSYSDGAKNIQYF
TRBV10-3	TRBJ2-2	.	few	TGTGCCACCAGTGAGTCGATTTCACCCGTGAACACCGGGGAGCTGTTTTTT	CATSESISPVNTGELFF
TRBV27	TRBJ2-5	TRBD1	many	TGTGCCAGCAGTAGCGGGACAGGGGGCGCCGAGACCCAGTACTTC	CASSSGTGGAETQYF
TRBV20-1	TRBJ2-7	TRBD1	many	TGCAGTGCTAGAGATTTACGGGACAGCTACGAGCAGTACTTC	CSARDLRDSYEQYF
TRBV19	TRBJ1-2	TRBD1	many	TGTGCCAGTAGTCCTACTCCCGGGACAGGGAGCGGCTACACCTTC	CASSPTPGTGSGYTF
TRBV7-2	TRBJ2-1	.	many	TGTGCCAGCAGCTCCCGGGGGCACAATGAGCAGTTCTTC	CASSSRGHNEQFF
TRBV10-3	TRBJ1-6	.	many	TGTGCCATCAGTGACCAGGGGTCCTATAATTCACCCCTCCACTTT	CAISDQGSYNSPLHF
TRBV30	TRBJ1-6	.	many	TGTGCCTGGAGTAAAGGGATGCACTCACCCCTCCACTTT	CAWSKGMHSPLHF
TRBV6-5	TRBJ1-5	.	few	TGTGCCAGCAGTTACGCCGCAGGTAGGGATCAGCCCCAGCATTTT	CASSYAAGRDQPQHF
TRBV18	TRBJ1-2	.	few	TGTGCCAGCTCACCTGTACCGGGGTTCGATGGCTACACCTTC	CASSPVPGFDGYTF
TRBV5-1	TRBJ2-2	TRBD2	many	TGCGCCAGCAGCTTTCAAGCGGGAGTCGTCACCGGGGAGCTGTTTTTT	CASSFQAGVVTGELFF
TRBV5-1	TRBJ2-3	.	many	TGCGCCAGCAGCTTGAGAGATACGCAGTATTTT	CASSLRDTQYF
TRBV20-1	TRBJ2-1	.	many	TGCAGTGCTAGAGCCGTTAGCGGTAACAATGAGCAGTTCTTC	CSARAVSGNNEQFF
TRBV20-1	TRBJ1-1	.	.	TGCAGTGCTAGAGTGGCCCAGCGGGCTTTCTTT	CSARVAQRAFF
TRBV7-3	TRBJ2-5	.	many	TGTGCCAGCAGCTCACAAGGGGGAGGACTTCAGGGTCCCCAAGAGACCCAGTACTTC	CASSSQGGGLQGPQETQYF
TRBV12-3/TRBV12-4	TRBJ2-1	.	many	TGTGCCAGCAGTACTACCGGGATAGGGGACTACAATGAGCAGTTCTTC	CASSTTGIGDYNEQFF